The 21 T cell receptor beta chains below all came from one sample that was sequenced in a study of read filtering for tumor transcriptome and immune sequencing. This library used approximately 0.4 ug RNA and molecular barcoded adaptors spanning alpha/delta and beta/gamma chains. TCRdb re-derived calls from the reads in MiXCR, one entry per CDR3 protein. Among roughly 67,000 distinct CDR3 sequences listed, approximately 18% were seen once. The sequenced sample was a population of CD138-negative cells sorted from bone marrow. The receptors here all came from a donor at least 40 years old with multiple myeloma.

Many counts were recorded for this clonotype. J is TRBJ2-1 and V is TRBV20-1, with D unclear. Germline CDR1 reads DFQATT; CDR2 reads SNEGSKA (reference sequence). Trimming cost V 3 bases and J 0 bases, with 9 bases left between them. The CDR3 loop spans 14 amino acids. The CDR3 nucleotides are TGCAGTGCTAGCGTCGCCAGCTCCTACAATGAGCAGTTCTTC. Translated, it gives CSASVASSYNEQFF.

This clonotype was seen many times. The V call is TRBV18, the J call TRBJ2-5; possible D gene TRBD2, 6 bases. V gave up 6 bases and J gave up 5 bases, with 22 bases separating them. Germline CDR1 is KGHSH and CDR2 is LQKENI. The CDR3 runs 16 residues. CDR3 coding DNA: TGTGCCAGCTCGCCCCTCTCGGAGGGGTCTTTGGAGACCCAGTACTTC. Protein sequence: CASSPLSEGSLETQYF.

Many counts were recorded for this clonotype. The chain joins TRBV5-5 to TRBJ1-2; no clear D gene. CDR1 SGHKS and CDR2 YYEKEE come from the germline V gene (reference sequence). Trimming left V 0 bases short and J 4 bases short, with 16 bases between. The CDR3 spans 16 residues. This CDR3 is CASSLGLQRVVYGYTF. The CDR3 DNA follows: TGTGCCAGCAGCTTGGGCCTACAGCGAGTAGTCTATGGCTACACCTTC. Filled out from reference TRBV5-5 and TRBJ1-2, the complete variable domain reads DAGVTQSPTHLIKTRGQQVTLRCSPISGHKSVSWYQQVLGQGPQFIFQYYEKEERGRGNFPDRFSARQFPNYSSELNVNALLLGDSALYLCASSLGLQRVVYGYTFGSGTRLTVV.

This clonotype appeared many times. CDR3 sequence: CASSLDRGDEAFF. The CDR3 DNA reads TGCGCCAGCAGCTTGGACAGGGGGGATGAAGCTTTCTTT. This sequence joins TRBV5-1 and TRBJ1-1; 8 bases agree with TRBD1. CDR3 length equals 13 residues. V gave up 0 bases and J gave up 7 bases; unmatched junction bases: 2. Germline V lookup: CDR1 SGHRS, CDR2 YFSETQ.

On this clonotype itself: This sequence may be a read error, since a much larger clone differs from it by one base. The chain recombines TRBV11-2 with TRBJ1-1; D not certain. Germline CDR1 and CDR2: SGHAT and FQNNGV. Trimming left V 1 base short and J 3 bases short, with 6 bases between. CDR3 length: 13 residues. In nucleotides, the CDR3 is TGTGCCAGCAGCTTAGGAGTGGACACTGAAGCTTTCTTT. It translates to CASSLGVDTEAFF.

In this sample, this clonotype turned up many times. CDR3 nucleotide sequence: TGTGCCTGGAAACCGCCTCTTGGCGGGGGGGGCAGGTACGAGCAGTACTTC. Amino acids: CAWKPPLGGGGRYEQYF. The chain combines TRBV30 with TRBJ2-7; the match to TRBD2 covers 9 bases. The CDR3 totals 17 residues. V lost 4 bases to trimming and J lost 4 bases; unmatched junction nucleotides: 17. Germline CDR1 reads GTSNPN; CDR2 reads SVGIG (reference sequence).

This clonotype was seen ten or more times. The chain recombines TRBV20-1 with TRBJ2-3; no definite D call. The ends were cut back, 4 bases at V and 1 base at J, with 18 bases in the middle. CDR3 length: 16 amino acids. In germline, CDR1 is DFQATT, CDR2 SNEGSKA (reference sequence). CDR3 protein: CSATSYMFEGTDTQYF. The DNA of the CDR3 is TGCAGTGCTACCTCTTATATGTTTGAGGGCACAGATACGCAGTATTTT.

This clonotype appeared many times. The chain joins TRBV6-6 to TRBJ2-1; 8 nucleotides line up with TRBD2. The CDR3 has 16 residues. The V segment lost 1 base and the J segment 2 bases; nucleotides outside the gene matches: 4. Germline V gene lookup returns CDR1 MNHNY and CDR2 SVGAGI (reference sequence). As DNA, the CDR3 is TGTGCCAGCAGTTACTTAGGGCGGGGGGCCTACAATGAGCAGTTCTTC. Its translation is CASSYLGRGAYNEQFF.

The rearrangement links TRBV20-1 to TRBJ2-1; 10 bases are shared with TRBD2. V gave up 7 bases and J gave up 6 bases; unmatched junction bases: 3. CDR1 DFQATT and CDR2 SNEGSKA come from the germline V gene (reference sequence). The CDR3 runs to 12 residues. CDR3 DNA: TGCAGTGTCTTAGCGGGAGGCAATGAGCAGTTCTTC. Its translation: CSVLAGGNEQFF.

In its sample, this clonotype was seen many times. The chain joins TRBV12-3 or TRBV12-4 to TRBJ2-1; 10 bases are a match to TRBD2. The CDR3 covers 15 residues. V was pared by 5 bases and J by 12 bases, with 13 bases of the junction left unmatched. DNA of the CDR3: TGTGCCAGCAGTCTCGGGACTAGCGTACCCGGTTGGCAGTTCTTC. It translates to CASSLGTSVPGWQFF.

This clonotype was observed at least ten times. V is TRBV5-1 and J is TRBJ2-7, with D possibly TRBD2 on 6 matching bases. Trimming removed 3 bases from V and 6 bases from J, with 10 bases in between. The CDR3 contains 12 residues. CDR1 is SGHRS and CDR2 is YFSETQ in the germline V gene. DNA of the CDR3: TGCGCCAGCAGCTCCACGGGACTCGAGCAGTACTTC. The encoded protein is CASSSTGLEQYF. The full variable domain, with the rest looked up from reference TRBV5-1 and TRBJ2-7, is KAGVTQTPRYLIKTRGQQVTLSCSPISGHRSVSWYQQTPGQGLQFLFEYFSETQRNKGNFPGRFSGRQFSNSRSEMNVSTLELGDSALYLCASSSTGLEQYFGPGTRLTVT.

The sample holds many counts of this clonotype. The chain recombines TRBV20-1 with TRBJ2-5, with 11 bases identical to TRBD2. The V segment lost 3 bases and the J segment 1 base; nucleotides outside the gene matches: 4. The CDR3 spans 15 residues. Germline CDR1 and CDR2: DFQATT and SNEGSKA (reference sequence). The CDR3 bases are TGCAGTGCTAGGATAGGGACTAGCGGCCAAGAGACCCAGTACTTC. Encoded protein: CSARIGTSGQETQYF.

The sample holds many counts of this clonotype. This sequence joins TRBV5-8 and TRBJ2-5; D is unresolved. There are 19 residues in the CDR3. Trimming removed 0 bases at V and 0 bases at J, with 21 bases between. Germline assignment: CDR1 SGHTS and CDR2 YDEGEE. CDR3 nucleotides: TGTGCCAGCAGCTTGGCCCCATACTTCGCGGAGACGTACCAAGAGACCCAGTACTTC. Protein product: CASSLAPYFAETYQETQYF.

This clonotype was seen only a few times. This chain uses TRBV29-1 with TRBJ2-5, with a tentative D call TRBD2 (6 bases). Trimming removed 6 bases at V and 5 bases at J, with 19 bases between. CDR3 length: 14 amino acids. CDR1 and CDR2 (germline): SQVTM, ANQGSEA. CDR3 coding DNA: TGCAGCGTGCCAGGGACTGCCTGGGGGGAGACCCAGTACTTC. Translating gives CSVPGTAWGETQYF.

At least ten counts were recorded for this clonotype. The chain has TRBV5-1 and TRBJ2-3, with TRBD2 matching over 10 bases. Germline V gene lookup returns CDR1 SGHRS and CDR2 YFSETQ. V trimming: 0 bases; J trimming: 5 bases; junction bases outside the gene matches: 6. The CDR3 runs to 16 residues. The CDR3 loop reads CASSLGGTSELDTQYF. For the CDR3, the DNA is TGCGCCAGCAGCTTGGGCGGGACTAGCGAGCTAGATACGCAGTATTTT.

This clonotype was observed many times. The genes are TRBV5-1 and TRBJ2-7; tentatively, D is TRBD2 (5 bases). Trimming took 0 bases from V and 4 from J, leaving 11 bases between them. The V gene's germline CDR1 is SGHRS and CDR2 YFSETQ. The length of the CDR3 is 14 residues. The CDR3 spells CASSLADEGYEQYF. The CDR3 DNA reads TGCGCCAGCAGCTTGGCCGATGAGGGATACGAGCAGTACTTC.

This clonotype was counted many times. The gene calls are TRBV7-9 and TRBJ1-1; D unclear. There are 14 residues in the CDR3. Trimming took off 5 bases at V and 4 bases at J, with 14 bases between the two ends. Germline V gene sequence: CDR1 SEHNR, CDR2 FQNEAQ (reference sequence). The CDR3 loop reads CASSLGSEITEAFF. The CDR3 coding sequence is TGTGCCAGCAGCCTTGGGAGTGAAATCACTGAAGCTTTCTTT.

This clonotype was recorded at least ten times. The chain links TRBV28 to TRBJ2-1; D remains unclear. The length of the CDR3 is 14 residues. Germline V gene lookup returns CDR1 MDHEN and CDR2 SYDVKM. Trimming removed 1 base at V and 5 bases at J, with 9 bases between. DNA for the CDR3: TGTGCCAGCAGTTTATTAGGCGCGGACAATGAGCAGTTCTTC. Its protein product is CASSLLGADNEQFF.

The V and J genes are TRBV2 and TRBJ2-7; 8 bases fit TRBD2. The CDR3 length is 13 residues. Germline CDR1 is SNHLY and CDR2 is FYNNEI. The V gene end was trimmed by 11 bases and the J gene end by 2 bases; junction bases not matched to a gene: 8. Written as DNA, the CDR3 is TGTGCCGGAGATAGCGGGACCACCTACGAGCAGTACTTC. Translation: CAGDSGTTYEQYF.

Notes on this clonotype: Given a much more abundant clone one base away, this may be a read error. The CDR3 DNA sequence: TGTGCCAGCAGTGGGGCCAATCAGCAGTTCTTC. It translates to CASSGANQQFF. This sequence joins TRBV6-6 and TRBJ2-1; a possible D gene is TRBD1 (5 bases). Germline V CDR1 and CDR2: MNHNY, SVGAGI (reference sequence). The CDR3 has 11 residues.

To note about this clonotype: Since a much larger clone is just one base distant, this may be a read error. The rearrangement uses TRBV30 and TRBJ2-5; TRBD2 aligns across 8 bases. The germline V gene has CDR1 GTSNPN and CDR2 SVGIG (reference sequence). Germline trimming cut 0 bases from V and 5 bases from J; bases unmatched to any gene: 11. The length of the CDR3 is 16 residues. CDR3 residues: CAWSVHSGGLHETQYF. For the CDR3, the DNA is TGTGCCTGGAGTGTACACAGCGGGGGACTCCACGAGACCCAGTACTTC.